The 2 T cell receptor beta chains presented below share a single source sample, sequenced in a study of a mutant IDH1 vaccine in newly diagnosed glioma. The method was immunoSEQ multiplex PCR; TCRdb's version includes in-frame clones alone and lacks a portion of them. The sample has about 50,000 clones; around four fifths are singletons. Time point denoted: week 35, safety follow-up. Doses comprised 300 ug of mutant IDH1 20-mer peptide each, plus topical imiquimod. Which antigens these TCRs recognize remains unknown. The sequencing used PBMCs, collected from a glioma patient whose treatment included an IDH1 peptide vaccine. These receptor sequences come from a woman younger than 30 with glioma.

The rearrangement uses TRBV9 and TRBJ2-1; 9 bases align to TRBD2. CDR1 and CDR2 from the germline V gene are SGDLS and YYNGEE. The CDR3 sequence is 17 residues long. After removal of 3 bases from V and 4 bases from J, the junction contained 11 bases not matched to a gene. In DNA form, the CDR3 reads TGTGCCAGCAGCGGAGGGGGTGGGCTAGCGGGATACAATGAGCAGTTCTTC. The encoded protein is CASSGGGGLAGYNEQFF.

Details on this clone: Additional DNA sequences in this sample encode the identical CDR3. The chain recombines TRBV5-1 with TRBJ2-1; no definite D call. Trimming shortened V by 6 bases and J by 10 bases, and 8 bases separated the two germline ends. The CDR3 is 10 amino acids. Germline lookup yields CDR1 SGHRS and CDR2 YFSETQ. The CDR3 DNA reads as TGCGCCAGCACGGGCCAGGAGCAGTTCTTC. It translates to CASTGQEQFF.